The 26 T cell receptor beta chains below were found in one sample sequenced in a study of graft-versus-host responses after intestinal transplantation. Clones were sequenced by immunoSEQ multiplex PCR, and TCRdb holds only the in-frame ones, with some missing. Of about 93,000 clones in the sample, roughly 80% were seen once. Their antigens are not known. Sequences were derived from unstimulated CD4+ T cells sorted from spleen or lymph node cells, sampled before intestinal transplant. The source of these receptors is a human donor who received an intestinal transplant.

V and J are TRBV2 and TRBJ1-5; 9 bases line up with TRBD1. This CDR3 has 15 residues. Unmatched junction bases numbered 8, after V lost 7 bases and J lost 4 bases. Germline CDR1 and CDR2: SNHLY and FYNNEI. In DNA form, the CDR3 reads TGTGCCAGCACCTGGGACAGGGTAGTTAATCAGCCCCAGCATTTT. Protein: CASTWDRVVNQPQHF.

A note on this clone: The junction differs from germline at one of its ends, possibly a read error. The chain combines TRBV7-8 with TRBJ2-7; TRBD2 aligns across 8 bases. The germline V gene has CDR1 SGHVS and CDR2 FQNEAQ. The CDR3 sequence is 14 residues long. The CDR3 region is CASSLGPLAEGDSF. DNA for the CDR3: TGTGCCAGCAGCTTAGGCCCACTAGCGGAGGGTGACTCCTTC.

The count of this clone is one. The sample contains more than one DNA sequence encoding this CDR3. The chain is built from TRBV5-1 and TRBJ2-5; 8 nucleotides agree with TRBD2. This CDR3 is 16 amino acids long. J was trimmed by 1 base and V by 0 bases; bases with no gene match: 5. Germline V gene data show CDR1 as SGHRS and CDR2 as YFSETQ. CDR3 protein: CASSLVTSGGQETQYF. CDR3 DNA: TGCGCCAGCAGCTTGGTTACCAGCGGGGGCCAAGAGACCCAGTACTTC.

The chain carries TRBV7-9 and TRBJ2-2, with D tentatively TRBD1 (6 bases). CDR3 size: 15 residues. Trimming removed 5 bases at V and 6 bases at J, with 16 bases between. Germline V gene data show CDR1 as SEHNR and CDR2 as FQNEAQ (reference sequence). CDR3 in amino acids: CASSSAGTRSGELFF. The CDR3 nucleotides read TGTGCCAGCAGCAGTGCCGGGACAAGATCCGGGGAGCTGTTTTTT.

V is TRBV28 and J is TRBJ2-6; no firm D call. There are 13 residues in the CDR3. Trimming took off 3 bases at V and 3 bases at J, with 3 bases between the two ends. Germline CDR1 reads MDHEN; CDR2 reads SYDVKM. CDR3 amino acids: CASSFRGANVLTF. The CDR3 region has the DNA TGTGCCAGCAGTTTCCGTGGGGCCAACGTCCTGACTTTC.

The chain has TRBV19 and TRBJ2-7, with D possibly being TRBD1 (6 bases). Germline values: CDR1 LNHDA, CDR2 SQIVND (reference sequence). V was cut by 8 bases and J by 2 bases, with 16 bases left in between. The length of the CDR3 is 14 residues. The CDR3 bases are TGTGCCAGTCGGGGCAGGGGTGCAACCTACGAGCAGTACTTC. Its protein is CASRGRGATYEQYF. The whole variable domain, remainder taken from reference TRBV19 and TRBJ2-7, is DGGITQSPKYLFRKEGQNVTLSCEQNLNHDAMYWYRQDPGQGLRLIYYSQIVNDFQKGDIAEGYSVSREKKESFPLTVTSAQKNPTAFYLCASRGRGATYEQYFGPGTRLTVT.

CDR3 sequence: CASKGLEERETQYF. CDR3 coding DNA: TGTGCCAGCAAGGGACTAGAAGAAAGAGAGACCCAGTACTTC. The rearrangement links TRBV6-5 to TRBJ2-5; 8 nucleotides align to TRBD2. Trimming cost V 7 bases and J 4 bases; bases outside gene matches: 8. The germline gives CDR1 MNHEY, CDR2 SVGAGI. The CDR3 extends over 14 amino acids.

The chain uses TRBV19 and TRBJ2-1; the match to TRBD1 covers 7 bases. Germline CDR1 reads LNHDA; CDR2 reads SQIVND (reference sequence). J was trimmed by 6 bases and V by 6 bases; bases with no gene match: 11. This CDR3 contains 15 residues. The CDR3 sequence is CASSTGQSLVNEQFF. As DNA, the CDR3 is TGTGCCAGTAGCACGGGACAGTCACTTGTCAATGAGCAGTTCTTC.

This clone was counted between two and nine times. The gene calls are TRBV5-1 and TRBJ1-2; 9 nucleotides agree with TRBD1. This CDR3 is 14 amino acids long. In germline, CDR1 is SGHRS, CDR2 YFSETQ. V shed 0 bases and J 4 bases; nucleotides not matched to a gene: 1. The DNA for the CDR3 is TGCGCCAGCAGCTTGGTACAGGGGGCCTATGGCTACACCTTC. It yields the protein CASSLVQGAYGYTF.

CDR3 sequence: CASSLEGSGGAFF. The CDR3 bases are TGCGCCAGCAGCTTGGAAGGGTCGGGGGGAGCTTTCTTT. The chain joins TRBV5-1 to TRBJ1-1, with a possible D match to TRBD1 (5 bases). This CDR3 has 13 amino acids. V gave up 0 bases and J gave up 10 bases, with 13 bases separating them. CDR1 and CDR2 from the germline V gene are SGHRS and YFSETQ.

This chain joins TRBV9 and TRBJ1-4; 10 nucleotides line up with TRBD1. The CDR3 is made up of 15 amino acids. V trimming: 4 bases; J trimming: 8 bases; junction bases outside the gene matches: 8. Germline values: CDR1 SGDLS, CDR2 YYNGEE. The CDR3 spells CASSPGQGRYEKLFF. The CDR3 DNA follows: TGTGCCAGCAGCCCGGGACAGGGGAGGTACGAAAAACTGTTTTTT.

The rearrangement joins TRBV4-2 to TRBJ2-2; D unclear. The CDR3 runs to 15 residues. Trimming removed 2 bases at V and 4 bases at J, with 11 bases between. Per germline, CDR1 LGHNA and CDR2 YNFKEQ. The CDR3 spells CASSQRASGTGELFF. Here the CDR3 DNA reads TGTGCCAGCAGCCAACGCGCGTCGGGCACCGGGGAGCTGTTTTTT.

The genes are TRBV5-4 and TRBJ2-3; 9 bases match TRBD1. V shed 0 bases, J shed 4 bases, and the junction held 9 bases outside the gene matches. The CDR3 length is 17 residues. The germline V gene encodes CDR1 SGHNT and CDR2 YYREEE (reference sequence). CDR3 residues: CASSLEIRTGASDTQYF. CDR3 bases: TGTGCCAGCAGCTTGGAGATTAGGACAGGGGCTTCAGATACGCAGTATTTT.

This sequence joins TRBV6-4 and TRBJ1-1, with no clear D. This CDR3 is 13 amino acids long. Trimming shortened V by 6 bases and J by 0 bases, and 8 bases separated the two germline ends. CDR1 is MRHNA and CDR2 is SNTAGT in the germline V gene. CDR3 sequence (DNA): TGTGCCAGCAGCGTTCAGGTGAACACTGAAGCTTTCTTT. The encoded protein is CASSVQVNTEAFF.

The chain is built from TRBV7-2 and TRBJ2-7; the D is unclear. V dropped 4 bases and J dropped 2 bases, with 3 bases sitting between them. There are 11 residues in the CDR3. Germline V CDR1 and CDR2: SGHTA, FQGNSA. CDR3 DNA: TGTGCCAGCAGCTCCGCCTACGAGCAGTACTTC. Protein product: CASSSAYEQYF.

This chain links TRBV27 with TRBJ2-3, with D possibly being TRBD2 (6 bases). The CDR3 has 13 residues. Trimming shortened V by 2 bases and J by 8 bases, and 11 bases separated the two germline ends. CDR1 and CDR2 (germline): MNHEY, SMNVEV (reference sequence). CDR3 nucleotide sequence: TGTGCCAGCAGTTTACGCCCAGCGGGTACGCAGTATTTT. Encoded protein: CASSLRPAGTQYF.

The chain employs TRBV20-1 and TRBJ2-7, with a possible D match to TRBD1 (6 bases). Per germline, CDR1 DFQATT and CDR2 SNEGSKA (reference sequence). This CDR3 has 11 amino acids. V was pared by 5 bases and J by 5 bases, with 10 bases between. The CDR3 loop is CSAPQGNEQYF. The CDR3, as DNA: TGCAGTGCTCCACAGGGTAACGAGCAGTACTTC.

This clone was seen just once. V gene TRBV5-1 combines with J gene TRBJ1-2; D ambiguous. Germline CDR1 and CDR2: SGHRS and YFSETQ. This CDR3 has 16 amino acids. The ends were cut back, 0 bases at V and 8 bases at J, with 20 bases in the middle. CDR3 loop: CASSLVSTGDPGGYTF. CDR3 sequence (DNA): TGCGCCAGCAGCTTGGTAAGCACCGGAGACCCGGGGGGCTACACCTTC.

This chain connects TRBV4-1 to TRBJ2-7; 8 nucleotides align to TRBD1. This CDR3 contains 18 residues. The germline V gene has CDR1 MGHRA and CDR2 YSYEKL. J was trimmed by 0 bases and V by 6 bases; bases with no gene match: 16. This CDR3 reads CASRRKIGQGFASYEQYF. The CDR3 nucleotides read TGCGCCAGCAGACGAAAAATTGGACAGGGATTCGCCTCCTACGAGCAGTACTTC.

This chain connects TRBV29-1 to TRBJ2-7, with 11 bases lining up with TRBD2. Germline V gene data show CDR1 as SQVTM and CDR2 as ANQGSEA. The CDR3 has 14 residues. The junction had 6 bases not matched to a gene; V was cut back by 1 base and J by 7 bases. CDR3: CSVEVSLAGVEQYF. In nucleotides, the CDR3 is TGCAGCGTTGAAGTATCACTAGCGGGAGTTGAGCAGTACTTC.

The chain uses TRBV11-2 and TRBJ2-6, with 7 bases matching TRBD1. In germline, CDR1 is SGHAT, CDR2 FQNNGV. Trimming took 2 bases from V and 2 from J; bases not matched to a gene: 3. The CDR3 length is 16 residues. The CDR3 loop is CASSLLDRAGANVLTF. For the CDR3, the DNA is TGTGCCAGCAGCTTACTCGACAGGGCTGGGGCCAACGTCCTGACTTTC.

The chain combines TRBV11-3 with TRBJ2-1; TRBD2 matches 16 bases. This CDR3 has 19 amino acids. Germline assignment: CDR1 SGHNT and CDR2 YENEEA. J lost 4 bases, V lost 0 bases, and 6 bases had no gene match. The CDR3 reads CASSLDGTSGRASYNEQFF. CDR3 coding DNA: TGTGCCAGCAGCTTAGACGGGACTAGCGGGAGGGCCTCTTACAATGAGCAGTTCTTC.

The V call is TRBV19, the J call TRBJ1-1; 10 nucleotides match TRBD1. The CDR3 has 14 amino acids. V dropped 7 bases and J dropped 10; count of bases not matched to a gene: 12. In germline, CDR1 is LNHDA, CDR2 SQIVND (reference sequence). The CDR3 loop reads CASTGDRGAWGAFF. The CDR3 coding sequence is TGTGCCAGTACGGGGGACAGGGGCGCCTGGGGAGCTTTCTTT.

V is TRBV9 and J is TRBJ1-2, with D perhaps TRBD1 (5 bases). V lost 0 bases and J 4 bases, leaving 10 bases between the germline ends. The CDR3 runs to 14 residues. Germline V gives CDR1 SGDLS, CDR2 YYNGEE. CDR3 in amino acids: CASSVGGPGYGYTF. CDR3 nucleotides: TGTGCCAGCAGCGTAGGGGGCCCAGGCTATGGCTACACCTTC.

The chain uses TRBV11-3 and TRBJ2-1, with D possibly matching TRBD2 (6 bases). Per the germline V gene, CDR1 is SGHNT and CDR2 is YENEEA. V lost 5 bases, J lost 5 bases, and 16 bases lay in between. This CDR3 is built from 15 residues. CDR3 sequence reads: CASSPGLTVDNEQFF. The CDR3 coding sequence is TGTGCCAGCAGCCCTGGACTAACTGTAGACAATGAGCAGTTCTTC.

The CDR3 sequence: CASSFTGVADTQYF. For the CDR3, the DNA is TGCGCCAGCAGCTTTACAGGGGTGGCAGATACGCAGTATTTT. The gene calls are TRBV5-1 and TRBJ2-3; 7 positions match TRBD1. From germline, CDR1 is SGHRS and CDR2 YFSETQ. The V gene end was trimmed by 2 bases and the J gene end by 4 bases; junction bases not matched to a gene: 4. The CDR3 extends over 14 amino acids.